The next 6 T cell receptor beta chains were all read from a single sample in a study of T cell changes during pregnancy in multiple sclerosis. Measured with immunoSEQ multiplex PCR; TCRdb has only the in-frame clones, and not every one. The sample lists about 22,000 clones, over 80% occurring once. The specimen was CD8+ T cells from peripheral blood mononuclear cells, collected in the third trimester of pregnancy. The receptors stem from a female donor with multiple sclerosis, enrolled in a pregnancy study.

The chain recombines TRBV2 with TRBJ2-2; 8 nucleotides match TRBD2. The V segment lost 4 bases and the J segment 2 bases; nucleotides outside the gene matches: 9. Germline CDR1 reads SNHLY; CDR2 reads FYNNEI. The CDR3 contains 17 residues. The CDR3 bases are TGTGCCAGCAGTGGTCCCAGCGGGGGAACAAACACCGGGGAGCTGTTTTTT. It yields the protein CASSGPSGGTNTGELFF.

This rearrangement joins TRBV11-2 to TRBJ2-7; 7 nucleotides align to TRBD1. Unmatched junction bases numbered 14, after V lost 3 bases and J lost 3 bases. Germline-derived CDR1 and CDR2 are SGHAT and FQNNGV. The CDR3 has 17 amino acids. The CDR3 loop is CASSLVEGADNLYEQYF. The CDR3 region has the DNA TGTGCCAGCAGCTTGGTCGAGGGGGCGGATAATCTCTACGAGCAGTACTTC.

The chain combines TRBV4-2 with TRBJ2-1; D possibly corresponds to TRBD2 (6 bases). Germline V lookup: CDR1 LGHNA, CDR2 YNFKEQ. The V end lost 4 bases, the J end lost 0 bases, and 13 bases lay between the germline ends. The CDR3 length is 16 residues. This CDR3 reads CASSLSGGLSYNEQFF. The DNA for the CDR3 is TGTGCCAGCAGCCTCTCCGGGGGACTCTCCTACAATGAGCAGTTCTTC.

CDR3 region: CASSQDSGYTF. In DNA, the CDR3 is TGTGCCAGCAGCCAAGATAGCGGCTACACCTTC. The V call is TRBV4-2, the J call TRBJ1-2; D gene unclear. Between the trimmed V and J ends, which lost 0 bases and 8 bases, there was a span of 4 bases. This CDR3 has 11 residues. Germline lookup yields CDR1 LGHNA and CDR2 YNFKEQ.

About this clone itself: The sample carries other DNA sequences with the same CDR3. The chain employs TRBV2 and TRBJ2-7, with D uncertain. In germline, CDR1 is SNHLY, CDR2 FYNNEI. Trimming left V 3 bases short and J 3 bases short, with 3 bases between. This CDR3 region has 11 residues. The CDR3 region is CASSDSYEQYF. The CDR3 DNA follows: TGTGCCAGCAGTGATAGCTACGAGCAGTACTTC.

The chain uses TRBV2 and TRBJ1-3; the D is unclear. The CDR3 loop spans 15 amino acids. Germline values: CDR1 SNHLY, CDR2 FYNNEI. V lost 5 bases and J lost 0, with 11 bases in between. CDR3 in amino acids: CASSPDSSSGNTIYF. CDR3 nucleotides: TGTGCCAGCAGTCCGGACTCGAGCTCTGGAAACACCATATATTTT.